The 28 T cell receptor beta chains below come from one sample, sequenced in a study of T cells in Graves' hyperthyroidism and ophthalmopathy. Amplification of TCR beta CDR3 regions was performed using RNA transcripts as template. With the HTBI primer set, the TCR CDR3 went through a first round of RT-PCR. TCRdb re-called the multiplex PCR reads with MiXCR, one entry per CDR3 protein. The table has about 320,000 distinct CDR3 sequences, 16% seen once; the top ten hold around 35%. Sequencing input: blood. Receptor source: a man under 40 with Graves' hyperthyroidism.

This clonotype was seen a few times. The chain carries TRBV30 and TRBJ1-5; D gene unclear. Germline V lookup: CDR1 GTSNPN, CDR2 SVGIG (reference sequence). V was cut by 1 base and J by 0 bases, with 16 bases left in between. This CDR3 contains 17 residues. The CDR3 DNA reads TGTGCCTGGAGTGGAGGTAGAGGTGAATATAGCAATCAGCCCCAGCATTTT. Protein: CAWSGGRGEYSNQPQHF.

The rearrangement joins TRBV19 to TRBJ1-4; maybe TRBD1 (6 bases). V was shortened by 6 bases and J by 8 bases, with 22 bases between the two germline ends. This CDR3 is 16 amino acids long. The germline gives CDR1 LNHDA, CDR2 SQIVND (reference sequence). CDR3 protein: CASRASPGQTWEKLFF. DNA for the CDR3: TGTGCCAGTAGAGCCTCTCCGGGACAAACATGGGAAAAACTGTTTTTT.

Concerning this clonotype itself: The germline gene is not matched at one end of the junction; a read error may be the cause. The V gene is TRBV7-2, the J gene TRBJ1-2, with a possible D match to TRBD1 (6 bases). The germline CDR1 and CDR2 sequences are SGHTA and FQGNSA. This CDR3 has 15 amino acids. DNA of the CDR3: TGTGCCAGCAGCTTAGCAGGGGGGGTCAACTTTGGCTACACCTTC. This gives the protein CASSLAGGVNFGYTF.

The V gene is TRBV5-1, the J gene TRBJ2-3, with D uncertain. Deletions cut 2 bases from V and 2 bases from J, with 9 bases between. Germline CDR1 and CDR2: SGHRS and YFSETQ. The CDR3 covers 14 residues. The CDR3 loop is CASSFTRPTDTQYF. For the CDR3, the DNA is TGCGCCAGCAGCTTCACGAGACCCACAGATACGCAGTATTTT.

This clonotype has a count of ten or more. V and J are TRBV6-1 and TRBJ2-3; D is unclear. Germline CDR1 and CDR2: MNHNS and SASEGT. This CDR3 has 15 amino acids. Trimming took off 6 bases at V and 0 bases at J, with 13 bases between the two ends. CDR3: CASSLGFTSTDTQYF. CDR3 sequence (DNA): TGTGCCAGCAGCCTGGGGTTCACTAGCACAGATACGCAGTATTTT.

The table lists this clonotype with a few counts. The chain employs TRBV20-1 and TRBJ2-3; TRBD2 matches at 9 bases. The V gene end was trimmed by 1 base and the J gene end by 8 bases; junction bases not matched to a gene: 7. The CDR3 is 14 residues long. CDR1 and CDR2 (germline): DFQATT, SNEGSKA (reference sequence). The CDR3 coding sequence is TGCAGTGCTAGAGCGGCTAGCGGGATCGGTACGCAGTATTTT. Amino acid sequence: CSARAASGIGTQYF.

To note about this clonotype: A clone one base away is much larger, so this may be a read error. The chain recombines TRBV18 with TRBJ2-7, with TRBD2 matching 8 bases. Germline assignment: CDR1 KGHSH and CDR2 LQKENI. CDR3 length equals 14 residues. The CDR3 DNA is TGTGTCAGCTCACAGGGACTAGTGCCCTACGAGCAGTACTTC. Amino acid sequence: CVSSQGLVPYEQYF.

This clonotype appeared a single time. The chain couples TRBV20-1 to TRBJ2-5, with D uncertain. The germline V gene has CDR1 DFQATT and CDR2 SNEGSKA (reference sequence). CDR3 length: 14 residues. The germline V and J ends were trimmed by 6 bases and 1 base, with 15 bases remaining between them. CDR3 bases: TGCAGTGCCCCACCCAGTAGGGCCCAAGAGACCCAGTACTTC. Protein product: CSAPPSRAQETQYF.

The table lists this clonotype with many counts. CDR3 residues: CSARDPEAFF. The CDR3 DNA is TGCAGTGCTAGAGATCCCGAAGCTTTCTTT. The rearrangement uses TRBV20-1 and TRBJ1-1; no definite D call. The CDR3 loop spans 10 amino acids. The germline V and J ends were trimmed by 0 bases and 8 bases, with 4 bases remaining between them. Looked up from germline, CDR1 is DFQATT and CDR2 is SNEGSKA (reference sequence).

This clonotype was recorded at least ten times. This chain uses TRBV20-1 with TRBJ2-5; D is uncertain. Germline loops: CDR1 DFQATT, CDR2 SNEGSKA (reference sequence). The length of the CDR3 is 16 residues. V dropped 3 bases and J dropped 2 bases, with 19 bases sitting between them. This CDR3 reads CSASIRLREPQETQYF. CDR3 in DNA: TGCAGTGCTAGTATTAGACTCCGAGAACCACAAGAGACCCAGTACTTC.

This clonotype has just a few counts. The chain joins TRBV3-1 to TRBJ2-1; TRBD1 or TRBD2 may be the D gene (5 bases each). The CDR3 loop spans 17 amino acids. Germline V gene sequence: CDR1 LGHDT, CDR2 YNNKEL (reference sequence). V dropped 3 bases and J dropped 6 bases, with 21 bases sitting between them. As DNA, the CDR3 is TGTGCCAGCAGCCAGCCTATCCCGGGACCCGGAATCAATGAGCAGTTCTTC. Encoded protein: CASSQPIPGPGINEQFF.

This clonotype was detected only a few times. The CDR3 reads CASSQQYISYNEQFF. CDR3 DNA sequence: TGCGCCAGCAGCCAACAATATATTTCCTACAATGAGCAGTTCTTC. The V gene is TRBV4-1, the J gene TRBJ2-1; no firm D call. The V end lost 2 bases, the J end lost 1 base, and 9 bases lay between the germline ends. The CDR3 runs to 15 residues. Germline V gives CDR1 MGHRA, CDR2 YSYEKL.

In its sample, this clonotype was seen many times. The rearrangement uses TRBV30 and TRBJ2-7; 9 bases fit TRBD1. Germline CDR1 GTSNPN, CDR2 SVGIG (reference sequence). V lost 5 bases, J lost 6 bases, and 8 bases stayed unmatched. The CDR3 spans 13 residues. The CDR3 coding sequence is TGTGCCTGGTGGGGGACAGGGCGCCGCGAGCAGTACTTC. It encodes CAWWGTGRREQYF.

This clonotype was seen at least ten times. V gene TRBV2 combines with J gene TRBJ1-2; no reliable D call. CDR3 length equals 12 residues. Between the trimmed V and J ends, which lost 0 bases and 1 base, there was a span of 0 bases. Per germline, CDR1 SNHLY and CDR2 FYNNEI. The CDR3 loop is CASSEANYGYTF. Here the CDR3 DNA reads TGTGCCAGCAGTGAAGCTAACTATGGCTACACCTTC.

The rearrangement uses TRBV15 and TRBJ1-5; TRBD1 might be the D (5 bases). Germline-derived CDR1 and CDR2 are LNHNV and YYDKDF (reference sequence). The ends were cut back, 3 bases at V and 7 bases at J, with 10 bases in the middle. CDR3 length equals 13 residues. The CDR3: CATSSWGWQPQHF. As DNA, the CDR3 is TGTGCCACCAGCAGTTGGGGGTGGCAGCCCCAGCATTTT.

This clonotype appeared a single time. The junction and the germline gene differ at one end; a read error may be behind it. The chain carries TRBV19 and TRBJ1-1; D perhaps matches TRBD1 (5 bases). Per germline, CDR1 LNHDA and CDR2 SQIVND (reference sequence). This CDR3 spans 14 amino acids. The CDR3 region has the DNA TGTGCCAGTAGTGTCGGACAATTGAACACTGAAGCTCTCTTT. It is translated as CASSVGQLNTEALF.

The V and J genes are TRBV30 and TRBJ2-7, with D possibly TRBD1 on 6 matching bases. Trimming pared 3 bases from V and 3 bases from J, leaving 18 bases between. Germline-derived CDR1 and CDR2 are GTSNPN and SVGIG (reference sequence). The CDR3 is 15 residues long. The CDR3 DNA follows: TGTGCCTGGAGGAGGGGGAGAATAGGCGGCTACGAGCAGTACTTC. Translating it yields CAWRRGRIGGYEQYF.

This clonotype was counted ten times or more. The genes are TRBV27 and TRBJ2-6, with no clear D. V lost 7 bases and J lost 4, with 11 bases in between. The CDR3 spans 14 residues. CDR1 and CDR2 from the germline V gene are MNHEY and SMNVEV (reference sequence). CDR3 sequence (DNA): TGTGCCAGCATAAGTGGAACCGGGGCCAACGTCCTGACTTTC. As protein: CASISGTGANVLTF.

This clonotype was seen ten or more times. The chain joins TRBV5-1 to TRBJ2-7, with a possible D match to TRBD2 (6 bases). The CDR3 is made up of 17 amino acids. CDR1 SGHRS and CDR2 YFSETQ come from the germline V gene. V was cut by 1 base and J by 0 bases, with 17 bases left in between. The DNA of the CDR3 is TGCGCCAGCAGCTTGAGGCCCGGGGGAGGCTCCTCCTACGAGCAGTACTTC. The encoded protein is CASSLRPGGGSSYEQYF.

In its sample, this clonotype was seen a few times. This chain joins TRBV4-2 and TRBJ2-5, with 9 bases aligning to TRBD2. Germline V CDR1 and CDR2: LGHNA, YNFKEQ. V lost 4 bases, J lost 9 bases, and 18 bases stayed unmatched. The CDR3 runs to 17 residues. For the CDR3, the DNA is TGTGCCAGCAGCCCCAATTGGGCTAGCGGGGCCCAGACGGCCCAGTACTTC. Encoded protein: CASSPNWASGAQTAQYF.

This chain joins TRBV15 and TRBJ2-1, with D maybe TRBD2 (5 bases). V dropped 0 bases and J dropped 9 bases, with 15 bases sitting between them. CDR3 length equals 15 residues. Germline CDR1 reads LNHNV; CDR2 reads YYDKDF (reference sequence). Here the CDR3 reads CATSRDPPSSGEQFF. The CDR3 nucleotides are TGTGCCACCAGCAGAGATCCCCCCTCAAGCGGTGAGCAGTTCTTC.

The sample holds a few counts of this clonotype. The chain carries TRBV3-1 and TRBJ2-7, with 8 bases lining up with TRBD2. Unmatched junction bases numbered 11, after V lost 5 bases and J lost 2 bases. Germline V gives CDR1 LGHDT, CDR2 YNNKEL (reference sequence). The CDR3 sequence is 16 residues long. CDR3 nucleotide sequence: TGTGCCAGCAGCTCAGAAAGTACTAGCGGTACCTACGAGCAGTACTTC. Residues: CASSSESTSGTYEQYF.

This sequence joins TRBV9 and TRBJ1-3; D ambiguous. V was pared by 3 bases and J by 5 bases, with 6 bases between. Looked up from germline, CDR1 is SGDLS and CDR2 is YYNGEE. The CDR3 loop spans 12 amino acids. As DNA, the CDR3 is TGTGCCAGCAGCGCGAGTAGAAACACCATATATTTT. Amino acids: CASSASRNTIYF.

This clonotype was seen many times. This sequence joins TRBV3-1 and TRBJ1-2; possibly TRBD1 for D (6 bases). This CDR3 contains 16 residues. Germline CDR1 and CDR2: LGHDT and YNNKEL (reference sequence). Trimming stripped 3 bases from V and 3 bases from J, with 17 bases between. This CDR3 is CASSQRGFSLDYGYTF. The CDR3 DNA sequence: TGTGCCAGCAGCCAGAGGGGGTTTAGCCTGGACTATGGCTACACCTTC.

Concerning this clonotype itself: At one end, the junction sequence differs from germline, possibly due to a read error. The rearrangement uses TRBV24-1 and TRBJ2-3; D might be TRBD1 or TRBD2, each matching 5 bases. This CDR3 has 13 amino acids. Germline assignment: CDR1 KGHDR and CDR2 SFDVKD. The CDR3 nucleotides read TGTGCCACCACCGGGACCCAGGCAGATACGCGGTATTTT. Translation gives CATTGTQADTRYF.

This clonotype was seen repeatedly, ten times or more. CDR3 DNA: TGTGCCATCAGTCCCGGGACAGAGACCTACGAGCAGTACTTC. It translates to CAISPGTETYEQYF. The genes are TRBV10-3 and TRBJ2-7; 7 nucleotides align to TRBD1. The V and J ends lost 5 bases and 2 bases, in that order; junction bases with no gene match: 6. The V gene's germline CDR1 is ENHRY and CDR2 SYGVKD. The length of the CDR3 is 14 residues.

This clonotype was seen ten or more times. The chain uses TRBV6-1 and TRBJ1-2; 7 nucleotides agree with TRBD1. The junction had 9 bases not matched to a gene; V was cut back by 4 bases and J by 4 bases. Germline loops: CDR1 MNHNS, CDR2 SASEGT. The CDR3 sequence is 15 residues long. The CDR3 region has the DNA TGTGCCAGCAGTGCCAGACAGGGACGATCCTATGGCTACACCTTC. This codes for CASSARQGRSYGYTF.

This chain joins TRBV5-6 and TRBJ2-7; the match to TRBD1 covers 7 bases. This CDR3 is built from 17 residues. With V trimmed by 4 bases and J by 1 base, 14 bases remained unmatched. Germline CDR1 and CDR2: SGHDT and YYEEEE. CDR3 loop: CASSPDRLGRASYEQYF. The CDR3 DNA follows: TGTGCCAGCAGCCCGGACAGGTTAGGTAGGGCATCCTACGAGCAGTACTTC.